This T cell receptor beta chain stems from a study of blood T cell repertoires in COVID-19. Study context: The United States, Italy and Spain were the sources of the acute and convalescent COVID-19 samples. In each case, the material was cDNA or gDNA derived from T cells, B-cell-depleted T cells, or PBMCs.

In the authors' workflow: Reference gene primer amplification in the assay estimated nucleated cell counts. Assay: immunoSEQ multiplex PCR; the TCRdb copy retains only in-frame clones and omits some. The V and J calls and clone size were taken over from that table, and D and trimming were inferred from the DNA. The table includes about 80,000 clones, approximately 86% detected once. Trimming left V 6 bases short and J 5 bases short, with 13 bases between. The CDR3 extends over 14 amino acids. The germline gives CDR1 SGHTA, CDR2 FQGNSA. The rearrangement uses TRBV7-2 and TRBJ2-2; D is perhaps TRBD1 (6 bases). The sample taken for sequencing was peripheral blood. The sequence was collected from a man aged 70-80 years with acute or convalescent COVID-19. This chain's CDR3 is CASSTGSRTGELFF. For the CDR3, the DNA is TGTGCCAGCAGTACAGGGAGTAGAACCGGGGAGCTGTTTTTT.